This T cell receptor (beta chain) was retrieved from a study of Ad26.COV2.S vaccination and SARS-CoV-2 variants. The wider study: Ad26.COV2.S, an intramuscular injection, was given once or twice 56 days apart. Study-wide findings and caveats: After vaccination, reports described spike-specific CD8+ and CD4+ T cell responses as showing substantial breadth. While placebo recipients had lower spike-specific TCR breadth, vaccine recipients had more.

The treatment: roughly 19 received Ad26.COV2.S at low or high dose, single or two shots; about five received placebo; per-sample allocation not given. The investigators took samples on day 63 after the first vaccine or placebo injection. In Boston, the donor was an adult between 18-55 years of age. The table came from immunoSEQ multiplex PCR; TCRdb's copy has only in-frame clones and leaves some out. The profile shows 400,000 to 450,000 clones, approximately 90% of them singletons. As concerns this clone: Its antigen is not known.

The trim removed 3 bases at V and 7 bases at J, leaving 9 bases unmatched. This CDR3 is 15 amino acids long. The germline V gene encodes CDR1 SGHDT and CDR2 YYEEEE. This material consisted of peripheral blood, taken in a trial of Ad26.COV2.S vaccine versus placebo. The sequence derives from a person aged 18-65 years who received the Ad26.COV2.S COVID-19 vaccine or a placebo. The chain uses TRBV5-6 and TRBJ1-2; 10 nucleotides match TRBD1. CDR3 sequence reads: CASSSDWTGGIGYTF. The CDR3 nucleotides are TGTGCCAGCAGCTCCGATTGGACAGGGGGAATTGGCTACACCTTC.